The 8 T cell receptor beta chains given below trace back to one sample, sequenced in a study of CD8 T cells in ankylosing spondylitis. In TCRdb, the 5' RACE reads were re-called with MiXCR into one record per CDR3 protein. The sample includes just over 300,000 distinct CDR3 sequences, around 20% seen only once; the top ten take roughly 3.6%. Specimen: blood, either unsorted or a sorted T cell fraction (not recorded which). Source of these receptors: a female donor with ankylosing spondylitis or in good health (not recorded which).

The V call is TRBV9, the J call TRBJ2-7; 10 bases match TRBD1. Per the germline V gene, CDR1 is SGDLS and CDR2 is YYNGEE. Trimming at V came to 2 bases and at J to 1 base, leaving 3 bases not matched to a gene. The CDR3 loop spans 15 amino acids. The CDR3, as DNA: TGTGCCAGCAGCGTGGGGGACAGGGGTTCCTACGAGCAGTACTTC. Amino acid sequence: CASSVGDRGSYEQYF.

Many counts were recorded for this clonotype. The V call is TRBV6-1, the J call TRBJ1-4, with 8 bases aligning to TRBD1. Germline V gives CDR1 MNHNS, CDR2 SASEGT. V shed 6 bases and J 8 bases; nucleotides not matched to a gene: 8. The CDR3 has 14 amino acids. The CDR3 spells CASSSDRGWEKLFF. CDR3 sequence (DNA): TGTGCCAGCAGCTCAGACAGGGGTTGGGAAAAACTGTTTTTT.

The V call is TRBV12-3 or TRBV12-4, the J call TRBJ1-1; D unresolved. V lost 2 bases to trimming and J lost 1 base, with 8 bases between them. The CDR3 is made up of 14 amino acids. DNA of the CDR3: TGTGCCAGCAGTTTACACATGACGAACACTGAAGCTTTCTTT. Translation gives CASSLHMTNTEAFF.

The J gene is TRBJ2-1, the V gene TRBV14; possibly TRBD2 for D (7 bases). Trimming left V 5 bases short and J 13 bases short, with 24 bases between. CDR3 length: 15 residues. Germline values: CDR1 SGHDN, CDR2 FVKESK. The DNA for the CDR3 is TGTGCCAGCAGCTTACGATCCGGGGGGCTAAGCCTACAGTTCTTC. This gives the protein CASSLRSGGLSLQFF.

There are a few counts of this clonotype. The CDR3, as DNA: TGTGCCAGCTCAAGCTCGGGCCTACCTCCTGAGCAGTTCTTC. The encoded protein is CASSSSGLPPEQFF. The rearrangement joins TRBV18 to TRBJ2-1; unclear D gene. Trimming stripped 5 bases from V and 9 bases from J, with 17 bases between. The CDR3 runs to 14 residues. Germline V gene lookup returns CDR1 KGHSH and CDR2 LQKENI.

This clonotype was counted a few times. This chain uses TRBV10-3 with TRBJ1-5; D is uncertain. Trimming cost V 2 bases and J 5 bases, with 7 bases left between them. The length of the CDR3 is 13 residues. CDR1 is ENHRY, CDR2 SYGVKD, per germline. As DNA, the CDR3 is TGTGCCATCAGTGAGGGATCTTATCAGCCCCAGCATTTT. It codes for CAISEGSYQPQHF.

The V gene is TRBV18, the J gene TRBJ2-5, with 8 nucleotides matching TRBD2. J lost 5 bases, V lost 6 bases, and 11 bases had no gene match. Germline CDR1 and CDR2: KGHSH and LQKENI. The length of the CDR3 is 15 residues. This CDR3 reads CASSPSGFELETQYF. The CDR3 region has the DNA TGTGCCAGCTCCCCTAGCGGGTTCGAGTTGGAGACCCAGTACTTC.

The chain couples TRBV10-3 to TRBJ2-7; 9 nucleotides agree with TRBD1. The germline V gene has CDR1 ENHRY and CDR2 SYGVKD. The CDR3 contains 14 residues. The junction had 9 bases not matched to a gene; V was cut back by 6 bases and J by 6 bases. The CDR3 here is CAIRQRDREFEQYF. The CDR3 DNA is TGTGCCATCAGACAGAGGGACAGGGAGTTCGAGCAGTACTTC.